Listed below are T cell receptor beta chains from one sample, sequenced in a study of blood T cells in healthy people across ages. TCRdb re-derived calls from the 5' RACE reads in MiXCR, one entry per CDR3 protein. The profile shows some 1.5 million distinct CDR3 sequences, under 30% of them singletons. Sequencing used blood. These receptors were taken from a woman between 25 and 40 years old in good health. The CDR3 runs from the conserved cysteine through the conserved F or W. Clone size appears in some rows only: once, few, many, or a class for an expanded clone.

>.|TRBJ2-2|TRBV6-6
CASSPGLAGDTGELFF
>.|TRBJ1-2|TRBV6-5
CASSRGANVAYGYTF
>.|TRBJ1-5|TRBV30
CAWSSGENQPQHF
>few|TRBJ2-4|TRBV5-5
CASSETSGGAKNIQYF
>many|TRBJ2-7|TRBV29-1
CSVEERQPYEQYF
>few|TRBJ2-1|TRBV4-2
CASSQRTDEQFF
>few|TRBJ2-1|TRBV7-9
CASSLGLDMYNEQFF
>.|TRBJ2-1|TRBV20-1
CSARPTSTSIQCF
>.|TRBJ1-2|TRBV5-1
CASSPLDREDGYTF
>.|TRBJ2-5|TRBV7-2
CASGFSWAQYF
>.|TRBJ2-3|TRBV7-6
CASKGGRGTDTQYF
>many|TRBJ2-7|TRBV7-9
CASSSHRDTGSYEQYF
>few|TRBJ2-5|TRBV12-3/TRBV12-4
CASSLSGRVETQYF
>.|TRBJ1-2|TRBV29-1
CSAPDRGRAGRYGYTF
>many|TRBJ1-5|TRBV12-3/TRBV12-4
CASSLAESYNQPQHF
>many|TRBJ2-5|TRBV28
CASSTTSGGQETQYF
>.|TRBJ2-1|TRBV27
CASSLGQEFRQFF
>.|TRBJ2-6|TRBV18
CASSPGTGKSGANVLTF
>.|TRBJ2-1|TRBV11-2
CASKRPGTSGGNNEQFF
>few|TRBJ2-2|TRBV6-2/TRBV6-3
CASSYPAGGAGELFF
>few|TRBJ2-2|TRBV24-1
CATSQAGGLSTGELFF
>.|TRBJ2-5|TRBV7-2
CASSVIETQYF
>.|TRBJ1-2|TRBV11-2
CASSLGLKGQGDYGYTF
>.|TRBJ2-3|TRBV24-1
CAASDQGDTQYF
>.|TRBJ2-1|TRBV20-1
CSARVGTGIDEQFF
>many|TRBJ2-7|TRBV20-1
CSARDSSSLSEQYF
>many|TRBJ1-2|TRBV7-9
CASSAYQGPYGYTF
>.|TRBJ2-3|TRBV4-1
CASSQDSRQYF
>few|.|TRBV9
CASSVGQGDEQYF
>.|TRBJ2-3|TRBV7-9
CASSRTFSTDTQYF
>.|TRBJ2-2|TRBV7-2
CASSSAVMTGELFF
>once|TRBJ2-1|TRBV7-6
CARSLGGGLGNNEQFF
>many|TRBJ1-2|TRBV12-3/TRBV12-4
CATSSGAYGYTF
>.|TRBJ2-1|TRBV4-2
CASSQAWGVAQSSYNEQFF
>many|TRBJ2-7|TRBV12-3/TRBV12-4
CASSHDGGSYEQYF
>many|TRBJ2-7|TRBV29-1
CSVEGTSGDYEQYF
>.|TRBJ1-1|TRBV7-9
CASSGRETEAFF
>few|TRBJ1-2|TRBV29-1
CSVEFFDNYGYTF
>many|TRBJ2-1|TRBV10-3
CAISEAWLQDNEQFF
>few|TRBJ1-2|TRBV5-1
CASSFAGDYTF
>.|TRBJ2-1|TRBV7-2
CASSFVAPRGNEQFF
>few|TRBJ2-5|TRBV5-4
CACSFIQGSETQYF
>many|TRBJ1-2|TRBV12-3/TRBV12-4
CASSPRQGSLNYGYTF
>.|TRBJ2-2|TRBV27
CASNQGNTGELFF
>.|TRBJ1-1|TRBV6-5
CASSLQGAYTEAFF
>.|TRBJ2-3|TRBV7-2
CASSSTSGRTDTQYF